The 27 T cell receptor beta chains listed next were all sequenced from one sample in a study of CD8+CD57+ T cells in acquired aplastic anemia. Patients picked for sequencing had shown CD8+CD57+ cell expansion detected by flow cytometry. Profiling of TCR beta VDJ combinations and CDR3 sequences used genomic DNA as template. TCRdb independently ran MiXCR on the reads; one entry per CDR3 protein. The table lists some 150,000 distinct CDR3 sequences, around 75% of them singletons. Sample: sorted CD4+, CD8+, or CD8+CD57+ T cells (not recorded which) from PBMCs. These receptors originate from a human donor with aplastic anemia.

The gene calls are TRBV15 and TRBJ2-1; 8 bases match TRBD2. This CDR3 region has 15 residues. V was pared by 2 bases and J by 6 bases, with 6 bases of the junction left unmatched. Germline assignment: CDR1 LNHNV and CDR2 YYDKDF (reference sequence). In DNA, the CDR3 is TGTGCCACCAGCAGACGTGGTAGCGGGATCAATGAGCAGTTCTTC. Translated: CATSRRGSGINEQFF.

This clonotype rates as medium-sized. The chain links TRBV24-1 to TRBJ1-2; TRBD1 might be the D (5 bases). The CDR3 sequence is 12 residues long. Trimming shortened V by 5 bases and J by 4 bases, and 7 bases separated the two germline ends. Per germline, CDR1 KGHDR and CDR2 SFDVKD. The CDR3 is CATSVQGYGYTF. CDR3 bases: TGTGCCACCAGTGTCCAGGGCTATGGCTACACCTTC.

The chain has TRBV24-1 and TRBJ2-7, with D perhaps TRBD2 (5 bases). Between the trimmed V and J ends, which lost 7 bases and 5 bases, there was a span of 17 bases. Looked up from germline, CDR1 is KGHDR and CDR2 is SFDVKD. There are 14 residues in the CDR3. The CDR3 is CATSVGGSAHEQYF. In DNA form, the CDR3 reads TGTGCCACCAGCGTAGGTGGGAGTGCCCACGAGCAGTACTTC.

CDR3 coding DNA: TGTGCCAGCAGCTTGATCGAGACCCAGTACTTC. Encoded protein: CASSLIETQYF. V is TRBV11-2 and J is TRBJ2-5, with no clear D. The CDR3 consists of 11 residues. CDR1 SGHAT and CDR2 FQNNGV come from the germline V gene. The V end lost 3 bases, the J end lost 5 bases, and 4 bases lay between the germline ends.

This chain uses TRBV10-3 with TRBJ1-2; TRBD1 is a possible D gene (5 bases). The CDR3 is 12 amino acids. V lost 10 bases and J lost 8, with 17 bases in between. CDR1 is ENHRY, CDR2 SYGVKD, per germline. CDR3 amino acids: CATLTGTEGYTF. The DNA of the CDR3 is TGTGCCACCCTAACCGGGACCGAAGGCTACACCTTC.

Turning to this clonotype: At one of its ends the junction is not consistent with the germline gene, which may arise from a read error. This chain links TRBV2 with TRBJ2-4; D is perhaps TRBD2 (6 bases). In germline, CDR1 is SNHLY, CDR2 FYNNEI. CDR3 length: 16 residues. The CDR3 sequence is CASRSQEVLAKTIQYF. The CDR3 DNA reads TGTGCCAGCAGAAGCCAGGAGGTACTAGCCAAAACCATTCAGTACTTC.

The chain combines TRBV5-8 with TRBJ2-2; TRBD1 matches at 9 bases. Germline V gene lookup returns CDR1 SGHTS and CDR2 YDEGEE. Unmatched junction bases numbered 3, after V lost 5 bases and J lost 1 base. CDR3 length equals 15 residues. CDR3 amino acids: CASRVGQGNTGELFF. CDR3 DNA sequence: TGTGCCAGCAGGGTGGGACAGGGGAACACCGGGGAGCTGTTTTTT.

V and J are TRBV20-1 and TRBJ2-2, with D tentatively TRBD1 (5 bases). Germline V gives CDR1 DFQATT, CDR2 SNEGSKA (reference sequence). Between the trimmed V and J ends, which lost 3 bases and 6 bases, there was a span of 11 bases. The CDR3 spans 13 residues. CDR3 amino acids: CSARGRVPGELFF. CDR3 DNA: TGCAGTGCTAGGGGCAGGGTTCCCGGGGAGCTGTTTTTT.

V gene TRBV10-3 combines with J gene TRBJ1-3, with 7 bases fitting TRBD1. The V segment lost 0 bases and the J segment 2 bases; nucleotides outside the gene matches: 1. From germline, CDR1 is ENHRY and CDR2 SYGVKD. The CDR3 is 15 residues long. CDR3: CAISESTGTGNTIYF. The CDR3 nucleotides are TGTGCCATCAGTGAGTCGACAGGGACTGGAAACACCATATATTTT.

This clonotype was recorded at least ten times. The chain uses TRBV19 and TRBJ1-1; D unresolved. The germline gives CDR1 LNHDA, CDR2 SQIVND (reference sequence). V dropped 5 bases and J dropped 1 base, with 11 bases sitting between them. This CDR3 is built from 14 residues. The CDR3 DNA sequence: TGTGCCAGTAGTGTAGGACGGAGGAACACTGAAGCTTTCTTT. It specifies CASSVGRRNTEAFF.

The chain uses TRBV20-1 and TRBJ1-2; 10 bases align to TRBD1. The CDR3 loop spans 11 amino acids. V was clipped by 5 bases and J by 13 bases; unmatched bases: 7. Germline CDR1 DFQATT, CDR2 SNEGSKA (reference sequence). The CDR3, as DNA: TGCAGTGCTGGGACAGGGGCTATCCTCACCTTC. This codes for CSAGTGAILTF.

The table lists this clonotype with a few counts. The rearrangement joins TRBV29-1 to TRBJ2-1; D could derive from TRBD1 or TRBD2 (5 bases each). Germline V lookup: CDR1 SQVTM, CDR2 ANQGSEA. The length of the CDR3 is 12 residues. Deletions cut 2 bases from V and 6 bases from J, with 8 bases between. The CDR3 sequence is CSVETGANEQFF. The CDR3 nucleotides read TGCAGCGTTGAAACCGGGGCCAATGAGCAGTTCTTC.

The chain has TRBV30 and TRBJ1-3, with D perhaps TRBD1 (5 bases). V was clipped by 6 bases and J by 0 bases, with 12 bases between them. The CDR3 is 14 amino acids. Germline V lookup: CDR1 GTSNPN, CDR2 SVGIG (reference sequence). CDR3 region: CACATVSSGNTIYF. The CDR3 nucleotides read TGTGCCTGCGCGACAGTTAGCTCTGGAAACACCATATATTTT.

This clonotype is a singleton in its sample. Mismatch with germline at one junction end may stem from a read error. V gene TRBV7-9 combines with J gene TRBJ2-7; perhaps D is TRBD1 or TRBD2 (5 bases each). Germline lookup yields CDR1 SEHNR and CDR2 FQNEAQ (reference sequence). The CDR3 spans 13 residues. The CDR3 DNA sequence: TGCGCCAGCAGCCAAGAGGGGCGCTACGAGCAGTCCTTC. This sequence encodes CASSQEGRYEQSF. Full variable domain (missing parts from reference TRBV7-9 and TRBJ2-7): DTGVSQNPRHKITKRGQNVTFRCDPISEHNRLYWYRQTLGQGPEFLTYFQNEAQLEKSRLLSDRFSAERPKGSFSTLEIQRTEQGDSAMYLCASSQEGRYEQSFGPGTRLTVT.

Remarks on this clonotype: Mismatch with germline at one junction end may stem from a read error. CDR3 amino acids: CATSWPAGSGEQCF. The CDR3 nucleotides read TGTGCCACCTCCTGGCCAGCGGGGTCCGGGGAGCAGTGCTTC. The chain employs TRBV15 and TRBJ2-7, with 7 bases aligning to TRBD2. The CDR3 consists of 14 residues. CDR1 and CDR2 from the germline V gene are LNHNV and YYDKDF (reference sequence).

This clonotype has a handful of counts. The J gene is TRBJ1-2, the V gene TRBV2, with 7 bases matching TRBD1. The CDR3 totals 14 residues. Germline CDR1 and CDR2: SNHLY and FYNNEI. V lost 5 bases, J lost 4 bases, and 7 bases stayed unmatched. The CDR3 here is CASSKDRVSYGYTF. CDR3 nucleotides: TGTGCCAGCAGTAAAGACAGGGTTAGCTATGGCTACACCTTC.

This clonotype was seen just once. The V and J genes are TRBV13 and TRBJ2-1, with TRBD2 identical over 8 bases. V gave up 5 bases and J gave up 10 bases; unmatched junction bases: 16. The CDR3 extends over 16 amino acids. The germline gives CDR1 PRHDT, CDR2 FYEKMQ (reference sequence). CDR3 in amino acids: CASSQVSPAGGREQFF. As DNA, the CDR3 is TGTGCCAGCAGCCAAGTCTCGCCTGCGGGGGGCCGCGAGCAGTTCTTC.

The CDR3 coding sequence is TGTGCCAGCAGCTTAACAGGGGCCATTTACGAGCAGTACTTC. This sequence encodes CASSLTGAIYEQYF. The chain links TRBV7-2 to TRBJ2-7; 7 bases are shared with TRBD1. The CDR3 totals 14 residues. The J segment lost 4 bases and the V segment lost 2 bases, leaving 5 bases of the junction unmatched. Per germline, CDR1 SGHTA and CDR2 FQGNSA.

The V and J genes are TRBV9 and TRBJ1-2; 7 nucleotides agree with TRBD1. This CDR3 has 14 residues. Per the germline V gene, CDR1 is SGDLS and CDR2 is YYNGEE. The V segment lost 0 bases and the J segment 4 bases; nucleotides outside the gene matches: 3. Here the CDR3 reads CASSVEGAGYGYTF. CDR3 nucleotides: TGTGCCAGCAGCGTAGAGGGGGCCGGCTATGGCTACACCTTC.

The rearrangement joins TRBV7-9 to TRBJ1-1; possibly TRBD1 for D (5 bases). With 7 bases removed from V and 11 bases from J, the gap between germline ends came to 23 bases. The CDR3 runs to 14 residues. Per the germline V gene, CDR1 is SEHNR and CDR2 is FQNEAQ (reference sequence). CDR3 residues: CASTGTNRPFGAFF. Written as DNA, the CDR3 is TGTGCCAGCACCGGAACCAACAGGCCGTTCGGGGCTTTCTTT. Full variable domain (outside the CDR3, taken from reference TRBV7-9 and TRBJ1-1): DTGVSQNPRHKITKRGQNVTFRCDPISEHNRLYWYRQTLGQGPEFLTYFQNEAQLEKSRLLSDRFSAERPKGSFSTLEIQRTEQGDSAMYLCASTGTNRPFGAFFGQGTRLTVV.

This clonotype has only one observation. The chain employs TRBV20-1 and TRBJ2-5; 8 bases map to TRBD1. CDR3 length: 14 amino acids. V was pared by 1 base and J by 3 bases, with 4 bases of the junction left unmatched. Germline V gene data show CDR1 as DFQATT and CDR2 as SNEGSKA (reference sequence). CDR3 sequence reads: CSARGRQGKETQYF. DNA of the CDR3: TGCAGTGCTAGAGGCCGACAGGGGAAAGAGACCCAGTACTTC.

The V call is TRBV2, the J call TRBJ2-3; D perhaps matches TRBD1 (6 bases). V was trimmed by 7 bases and J by 0 bases, leaving 11 bases between them. Germline CDR1 SNHLY, CDR2 FYNNEI. The length of the CDR3 is 14 residues. The CDR3 protein is CASTWGLSTDTQYF. For the CDR3, the DNA is TGTGCCAGCACCTGGGGGCTCAGCACAGATACGCAGTATTTT.

The CDR3 coding sequence is TGCGCCAGTAGAAAGCGGAGGCTTCCTAGGCCCTACAATGAGCAGTTCTTC. It translates to CASRKRRLPRPYNEQFF. The genes are TRBV10-1 and TRBJ2-1; weak D call: TRBD2 (5 bases). Trimming removed 9 bases from V and 2 bases from J, with 23 bases in between. Germline CDR1 is WNHNN and CDR2 is SYGVQD (reference sequence). This CDR3 contains 17 residues.

The rearrangement links TRBV7-2 to TRBJ2-7; 7 positions match TRBD2. Trimming at V came to 3 bases and at J to 3 bases, leaving 5 bases not matched to a gene. The germline CDR1 and CDR2 sequences are SGHTA and FQGNSA. The CDR3 is made up of 14 amino acids. The CDR3 loop reads CASSLTTSVYEQYF. The CDR3 DNA sequence: TGTGCCAGCAGCTTGACTACTAGCGTCTACGAGCAGTACTTC.

V is TRBV20-1 and J is TRBJ2-1, with D tentatively TRBD1 or TRBD2 (5 bases each). V was shortened by 5 bases and J by 10 bases, with 27 bases between the two germline ends. The CDR3 sequence is 16 residues long. Germline V lookup: CDR1 DFQATT, CDR2 SNEGSKA (reference sequence). The DNA for the CDR3 is TGCAGTGCTTCCCTACCGGGGCTAGCAATCGGGTACGAGCAGTTCTTC. Residues: CSASLPGLAIGYEQFF.

DNA for the CDR3: TGTGCCAGCAGCTTAATTCTCGACAGTGAAGCTTTCTTT. This encodes CASSLILDSEAFF. This chain connects TRBV7-3 to TRBJ1-1, with D possibly TRBD1 on 5 matching bases. CDR1 is SGHTA and CDR2 is FQGTGA in the germline V gene. CDR3 length equals 13 residues. V lost 1 base, J lost 7 bases, and 10 bases lay in between.

Notes on this clonotype: This sequence may be a read error, since a much larger clone differs from it by one base. The chain employs TRBV12-3 or TRBV12-4 and TRBJ2-5; 10 nucleotides match TRBD1. The junction had 16 bases not matched to a gene; V was cut back by 4 bases and J by 5 bases. The CDR3 extends over 18 amino acids. CDR3 protein: CASSSSRQGAGLRETQYF. CDR3 DNA sequence: TGTGCCAGCAGTTCGTCGAGACAGGGGGCCGGGTTACGGGAGACCCAGTACTTC.